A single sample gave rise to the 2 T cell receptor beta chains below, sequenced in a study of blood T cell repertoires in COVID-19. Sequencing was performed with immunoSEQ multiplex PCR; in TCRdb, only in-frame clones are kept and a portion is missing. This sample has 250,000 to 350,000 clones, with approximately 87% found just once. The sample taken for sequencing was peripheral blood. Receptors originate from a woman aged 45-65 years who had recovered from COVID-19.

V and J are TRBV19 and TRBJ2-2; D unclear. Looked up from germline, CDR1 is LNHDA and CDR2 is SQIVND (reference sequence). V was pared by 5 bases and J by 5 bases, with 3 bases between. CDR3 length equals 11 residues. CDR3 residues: CASSRTGELFF. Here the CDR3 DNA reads TGTGCCAGTAGTCGGACCGGGGAGCTGTTTTTT.

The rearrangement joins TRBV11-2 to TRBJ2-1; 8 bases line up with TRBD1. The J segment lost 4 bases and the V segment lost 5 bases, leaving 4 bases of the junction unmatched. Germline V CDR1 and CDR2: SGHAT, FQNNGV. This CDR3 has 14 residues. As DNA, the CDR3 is TGTGCCAGCAGCCCGGACAGGGTGTACAATGAGCAGTTCTTC. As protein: CASSPDRVYNEQFF.